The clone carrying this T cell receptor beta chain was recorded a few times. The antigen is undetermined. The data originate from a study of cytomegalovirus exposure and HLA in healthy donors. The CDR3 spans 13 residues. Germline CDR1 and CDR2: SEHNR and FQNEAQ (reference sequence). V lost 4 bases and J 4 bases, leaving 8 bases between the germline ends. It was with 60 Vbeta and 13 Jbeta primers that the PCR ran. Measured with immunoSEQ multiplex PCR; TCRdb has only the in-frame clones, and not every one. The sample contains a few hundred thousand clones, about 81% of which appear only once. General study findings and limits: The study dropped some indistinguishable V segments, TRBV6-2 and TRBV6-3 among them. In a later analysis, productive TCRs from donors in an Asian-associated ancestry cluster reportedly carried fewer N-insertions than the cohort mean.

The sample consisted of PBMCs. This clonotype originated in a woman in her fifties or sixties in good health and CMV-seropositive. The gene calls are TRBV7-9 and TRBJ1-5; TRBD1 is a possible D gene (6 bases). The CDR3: CASSYGQNQPQHF. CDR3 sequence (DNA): TGTGCCAGCAGCTATGGACAGAATCAGCCCCAGCATTTT.